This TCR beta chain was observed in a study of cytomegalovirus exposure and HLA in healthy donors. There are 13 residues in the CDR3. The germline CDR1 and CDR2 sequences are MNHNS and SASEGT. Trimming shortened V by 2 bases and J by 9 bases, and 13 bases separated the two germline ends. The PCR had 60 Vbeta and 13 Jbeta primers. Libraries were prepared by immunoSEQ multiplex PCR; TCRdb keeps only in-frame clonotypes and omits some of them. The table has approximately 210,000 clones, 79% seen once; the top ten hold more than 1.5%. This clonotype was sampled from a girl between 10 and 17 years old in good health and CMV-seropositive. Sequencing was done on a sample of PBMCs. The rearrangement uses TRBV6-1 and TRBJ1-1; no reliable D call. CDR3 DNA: TGTGCCAGCAGTGAAAATCCCCAGTCTCAAGCTTTCTTT. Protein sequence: CASSENPQSQAFF.